This T cell receptor beta chain emerged from a study of blood T cell repertoires in COVID-19. Across the study: T cells, B-cell-depleted T cells, or PBMCs provided the cDNA or gDNA that served as material.

CDR3 length: 13 residues. V was trimmed by 1 base and J by 5 bases, leaving 8 bases between them. Original processing notes: Nucleated cell counts were estimated from reference gene primer amplification. TCRdb's table, derived via immunoSEQ multiplex PCR, lists solely in-frame clones and lacks some. D and trimming come from the DNA, and the V and J calls and clone size come from that table. The sample contains 85,000 to 130,000 clones, over 60% of which appear only once. The Seattle patients joined while their infection was active and were tracked longitudinally afterward. The chain is built from TRBV12-3 or TRBV12-4 and TRBJ2-5; D uncertain. The receptor's source is a man at least 80 years old with COVID-19, enrolled during active disease. The source material was peripheral blood. CDR3 coding DNA: TGTGCCAGCAGTTTAGGAGCGTGGGAGACCCAGTACTTC. Translation: CASSLGAWETQYF.